What follows are 6 T cell receptor beta chains derived from one specimen sequenced in a study of human T cells and chemical hapten exposure. Each CDR3 protein gets one entry after TCRdb re-called the RACE reads with MiXCR. The sample holds fewer than 200,000 distinct CDR3 sequences, 20% to 25% seen once. Time point denoted: patch test 1, 2 weeks after DPC sensitization. Documented treatment: therapeutic diphenylcyclopropenone sensitization with weekly scalp DPC. Sample: whole blood, taken in connection with sensitization to the hapten diphenylcyclopropenone (DPC). All receptors come from a woman aged 50 to 65 with alopecia areata. Some clones in this sample may be carry-over from other donors' samples.

The chain recombines TRBV2 with TRBJ2-1; D tentatively reads TRBD1 or TRBD2 (5 bases each). The germline gives CDR1 SNHLY, CDR2 FYNNEI. The CDR3 length is 17 residues. V lost 5 bases and J lost 4, with 21 bases in between. CDR3 in amino acids: CASSLRQTAPGYNEQFF. DNA for the CDR3: TGTGCCAGCAGTCTACGGCAGACAGCCCCGGGGTACAATGAGCAGTTCTTC. The entire variable domain, with the rest obtained from reference TRBV2 and TRBJ2-1, is as follows: EPEVTQTPSHQVTQMGQEVILRCVPISNHLYFYWYRQILGQKVEFLVSFYNNEISEKSEIFDDQFSVERPDGSNFTLKIRSTKLEDSAMYFCASSLRQTAPGYNEQFFGPGTRLTVL.

V usage is TRBV5-1 and J usage is TRBJ2-7; D not resolved. The V end lost 4 bases, the J end lost 2 bases, and 19 bases lay between the germline ends. CDR1 and CDR2 from the germline V gene are SGHRS and YFSETQ. The CDR3 has 16 residues. The CDR3 DNA follows: TGCGCCAGCAGCCATCTCCCCGGTGACGTCGCCTACGAGCAGTACTTC. Protein sequence: CASSHLPGDVAYEQYF.

The chain's CDR3 is CASSQGSTNYGYTF. CDR3 nucleotide sequence: TGTGCCAGCAGCCAAGGTTCCACAAACTATGGCTACACCTTC. This sequence joins TRBV3-1 and TRBJ1-2; no clear D gene. V lost 1 base, J lost 2 bases, and 8 bases lay in between. Germline values: CDR1 LGHDT, CDR2 YNNKEL (reference sequence). The CDR3 is 14 amino acids.

The chain employs TRBV29-1 and TRBJ1-1, with D possibly TRBD1 on 5 matching bases. The germline gives CDR1 SQVTM, CDR2 ANQGSEA. Trimming removed 8 bases from V and 3 bases from J, with 16 bases in between. The CDR3 has 13 amino acids. The CDR3 region is CSSRPIQDTEAFF. CDR3 in DNA: TGCAGCTCTCGACCAATACAGGACACTGAAGCTTTCTTT.

The chain couples TRBV7-9 to TRBJ1-1; perhaps TRBD1 as D (5 bases). Germline V gene sequence: CDR1 SEHNR, CDR2 FQNEAQ (reference sequence). The CDR3 extends over 13 amino acids. V was cut by 1 base and J by 10 bases, with 13 bases left in between. CDR3 sequence reads: CASSLVGPRGAFF. Written as DNA, the CDR3 is TGTGCCAGCAGCTTAGTGGGGCCCCGGGGAGCTTTCTTT.

This clonotype appeared many times. This sequence joins TRBV7-3 and TRBJ2-2, with 10 bases lining up with TRBD2. Germline lookup yields CDR1 SGHTA and CDR2 FQGTGA. V dropped 0 bases and J dropped 4; count of bases not matched to a gene: 14. This CDR3 contains 20 residues. The chain's CDR3 is CASSLTVGSGRNRGTGELFF. The CDR3 nucleotides read TGTGCCAGCAGCTTAACAGTTGGTAGCGGGAGGAATCGAGGCACCGGGGAGCTGTTTTTT.